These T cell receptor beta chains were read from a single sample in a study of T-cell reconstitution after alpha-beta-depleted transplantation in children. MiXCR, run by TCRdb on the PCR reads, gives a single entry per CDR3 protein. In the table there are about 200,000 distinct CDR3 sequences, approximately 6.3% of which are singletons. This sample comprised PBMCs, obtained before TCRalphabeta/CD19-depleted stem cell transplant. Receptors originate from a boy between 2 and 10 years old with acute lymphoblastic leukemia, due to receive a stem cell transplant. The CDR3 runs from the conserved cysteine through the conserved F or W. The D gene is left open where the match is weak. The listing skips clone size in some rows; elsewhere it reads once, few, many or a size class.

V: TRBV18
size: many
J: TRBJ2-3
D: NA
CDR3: CASSREEKYF
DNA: TGTGCCAGCTCACGTGAAGAAAAGTATTTT

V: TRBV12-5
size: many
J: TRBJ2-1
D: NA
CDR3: CASGLKRDEQFF
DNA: TGTGCTAGTGGTTTGAAACGGGATGAGCAGTTCTTC

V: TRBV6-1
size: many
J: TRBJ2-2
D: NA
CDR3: CASRKREQGGTGELFF
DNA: TGTGCCAGCAGGAAAAGGGAACAGGGTGGCACCGGGGAGCTGTTTTTT

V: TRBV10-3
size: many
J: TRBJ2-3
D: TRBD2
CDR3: CAISDLAGDTDTQYF
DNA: TGTGCCATCAGTGACCTCGCGGGGGACACAGATACGCAGTATTTT

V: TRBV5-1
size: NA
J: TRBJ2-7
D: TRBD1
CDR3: CASSQSYPQGALTYEQYF
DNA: TGCGCCAGCAGCCAAAGCTATCCGCAGGGGGCTTTAACCTACGAGCAGTACTTC

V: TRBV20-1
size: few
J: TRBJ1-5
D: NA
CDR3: CSARDAASNQPQHF
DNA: TGCAGTGCTAGAGATGCAGCCAGCAATCAGCCCCAGCATTTT

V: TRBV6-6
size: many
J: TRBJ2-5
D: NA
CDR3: CASRRQYF
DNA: TGTGCCAGCAGGAGACAGTACTTC

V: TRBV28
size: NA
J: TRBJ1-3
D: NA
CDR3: CASSETRRNTIYF
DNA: TGTGCCAGTTCAGAAACACGCCGAAACACCATATATTTT

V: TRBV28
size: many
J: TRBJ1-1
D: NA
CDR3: CASLHGNTEAFF
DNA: TGTGCCAGCCTACATGGGAACACTGAAGCTTTCTTT

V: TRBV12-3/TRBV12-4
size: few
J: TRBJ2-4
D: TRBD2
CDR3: CASSQGGVKNIQYF
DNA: TGTGCCAGCAGTCAGGGAGGGGTCAAAAACATTCAGTACTTC

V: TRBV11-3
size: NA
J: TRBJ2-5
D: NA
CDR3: CASSLDLRAEETQYF
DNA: TGTGCCAGCAGCTTAGATCTGCGGGCCGAAGAGACCCAGTACTTC

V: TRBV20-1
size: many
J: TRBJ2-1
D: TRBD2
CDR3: CSARKLAGGRGEQFF
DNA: TGCAGTGCGAGAAAACTAGCGGGGGGGCGTGGAGAGCAGTTCTTC

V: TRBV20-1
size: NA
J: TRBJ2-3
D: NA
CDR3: CSAPKKLQLAADTQYF
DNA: TGCAGTGCACCAAAGAAGCTCCAACTAGCAGCAGATACGCAGTATTTT